Given below is one TCR beta chain in context. The target of this receptor is not known. Base-call qualities are not available, and no considerably larger clone is one nucleotide away. From a lookup of the germline V gene, CDR1 and CDR2 are KGHSH and LQKENI. Relative to germline, V is 4 bases shorter and J is 4 bases shorter, with 11 bases between their ends. The CDR3 contains 14 residues, cysteine and phenylalanine counted. The read is trimmed to its CDR3 DNA, 42 bases read in frame from base 1. The CDR3 regions of human TCRbeta chains were subjected to immunosequencing. The original pipeline was this. TCRs in the repertoires were matched against a reference library of SARS-CoV-2-specific TCRs that had been generated with the MIRA antigen-specificity platform. Breadth was defined as the fraction of unique TCRs that were SARS-CoV-2-associated. Depth was defined as the fraction of total T cells that were SARS-CoV-2-associated. Using the MIRA data, each spike-specific TCR was assigned both to the spike region to which the TCR was reactive and to a CD4 or CD8 class. Log10-transformed breadth and depth values were compared by one-way ANOVA with Sidak's multiple comparisons tests. The source is immuneACCESS, and TCRdb retained only in-frame sequences with V and J called. Part of the clones is not carried over; for the studies checked, unresolved V genes explain less than half of this, and the remainder is unexplained. The DNA was the basis for D and trimming; V, J and clone size are from that table. The sample table shows approximately 100,000 clones, and approximately 89% are seen once. 2.8% of the sample rests with the top ten.

The sample's time point label is to be understood as: baseline before first vaccination. The label giving this sample's treatment or condition can be read as: meningococcal conjugate vaccine given as trial control. Vaccinee samples came from UK trials COV001 and COV002, including a single-blind randomized controlled phase 2/3 trial of AZD1222 (ChAdOx1 nCoV-19) in healthy adults. For TCRbeta chain sequencing, PBMC samples were collected from trial participants at day 0 and at day 28 after the second dose. This record comes from a study of T cell responses to AZD1222 COVID-19 vaccine (dated by TCRdb to the early 2020s). Background on the whole study: TCR sequencing covered about 230 trial participants: 200 to 220 given two doses of AZD1222 and approximately 26 given two doses of MenACWY control vaccine. Trial participants were enrolled into age subgroups of 18-55, 56-69 and 70-plus years, which contained 148, 28 and 57 TCR-sequenced participants, respectively.

The research as a whole found: In the small 56-69-year group, the increase in depth fell short of significance, most likely because of low power. Vaccine-associated CD4 TCRs spanned the whole spike protein, with dominant responses in regions 160-218 and 743-854. Conclusions about previously exposed vaccinees were limited because only six AZD1222 recipients were SARS-CoV-2 seropositive at baseline. After two AZD1222 doses, spike-specific TCR breadth and depth were significantly higher than at day 0 and than in MenACWY recipients. Nearly half of unique spike-specific TCRs reportedly recognized epitopes outside regions mutated in the B.1.351 and B.1.1.7 variants. Most participants were white British and females outnumbered males, and the authors suggested that clonal diversity may have been underestimated. Because no day 14 peak-response samples were available, repertoires were characterized only after the peak T cell response.

Sample: peripheral blood, taken on day 0 of MenACWY control vaccination. The rearranged segments are TRBV18 and TRBJ2-1; a tentative D match to TRBD1 spans 6 bases. The clonotype originates from an adult in good health. The DNA sequence is as follows: TGTGCCAGCTCACTCAATACAGGGTACAATGAGCAGTTCTTC. The translation is CASSLNTGYNEQFF.